The rows below give T cell receptor beta chains drawn from one sample of a study of T-cell memory formation after mild COVID-19. TCRdb recomputed calls from the 5' RACE reads with MiXCR, one row per CDR3 protein. The profile covers hundreds of thousands of distinct CDR3 sequences, with 17% appearing a single time and just over 8% taken by the ten largest. Sequencing was done on a sample of PBMCs or a T cell subset sorted from them (not recorded which). The receptor set was obtained from an adult woman who had mild COVID-19 (a few samples of this study predate the infection). Cell type and time point are not known. Each CDR3 is given with its conserved first and last residue. A D gene is named only where the DNA matches it firmly. Where a row states a size, it is once, few, many or the class of an expanded clone; other rows omit it.

j_call	v_call	d_call	clone_size	cdr3_aa	cdr3_nt
TRBJ1-2	TRBV6-2/TRBV6-3	TRBD1	once	CASRNGQGAEGYTF	TGTGCCAGCAGGAATGGACAGGGGGCTGAAGGCTACACCTTC
TRBJ2-5	TRBV6-5	TRBD2	.	CASSYSGLAGGGQETQYF	TGTGCCAGCAGTTACTCCGGACTAGCGGGAGGGGGTCAAGAGACCCAGTACTTC
TRBJ2-1	TRBV2	.	.	CASSDYGVSSYNEQFF	TGTGCCAGCAGTGACTACGGGGTGAGCTCCTACAATGAGCAGTTCTTC
TRBJ1-5	TRBV12-3/TRBV12-4	TRBD1	few	CASSPGTAVYSNQPQHF	TGTGCCAGCAGCCCCGGGACAGCTGTTTATAGCAATCAGCCCCAGCATTTT
TRBJ2-2	TRBV7-2	.	.	CASREGQYRSGELFF	TGTGCCAGCCGAGAAGGGCAGTACCGGTCCGGGGAGCTGTTTTTT
TRBJ2-7	TRBV27	.	few	CASSLRLPTDEQYF	TGTGCCAGCAGTTTACGTCTCCCCACGGACGAGCAGTACTTC
TRBJ1-6	TRBV7-3	.	.	CASSPGGHNSPLHF	TGTGCCAGCAGCCCGGGGGGTCACAATTCACCCCTCCACTTT
TRBJ1-2	TRBV6-1	TRBD1	.	CASRNDRANGYTF	TGTGCCAGCAGAAACGACAGGGCCAATGGCTACACCTTC
TRBJ1-1	TRBV27	.	few	CASSLSPGITEAFF	TGTGCCAGCAGTTTATCCCCAGGGATCACTGAAGCTTTCTTT
TRBJ2-7	TRBV7-6	.	.	CASSLVLHEQYF	TGTGCCAGCAGCTTGGTTTTACACGAGCAGTACTTC
TRBJ2-6	TRBV7-9	.	.	CASNSGPNGSGANVLTF	TGTGCCAGCAACTCTGGTCCAAACGGCTCTGGGGCCAACGTCCTGACTTTC
TRBJ2-1	TRBV20-1	.	.	CSAPARAGNEQFF	TGCAGTGCCCCGGCCCGTGCTGGCAATGAGCAGTTCTTC
TRBJ2-1	TRBV20-1	TRBD1	few	CSAPTGGDSSYNEQFF	TGCAGTGCCCCCACCGGTGGGGACAGCTCCTACAATGAGCAGTTCTTC
TRBJ2-1	TRBV4-1	TRBD1	few	CASSQPGQGPFVKQFF	TGCGCCAGCAGCCAACCGGGACAGGGGCCGTTTGTCAAGCAGTTCTTC
TRBJ1-5	TRBV21-1	.	once	CASSNRDRSQPQHF	TGTGCCAGCAGCAACCGCGACAGATCTCAGCCCCAGCATTTT
TRBJ1-4	TRBV6-2/TRBV6-3	.	few	CASYTDSGEKLFF	TGTGCCAGCTATACCGACAGCGGTGAAAAACTGTTTTTT
TRBJ1-1	TRBV12-3/TRBV12-4	TRBD1	.	CASSEQGERNTEAFF	TGTGCCAGCAGCGAACAGGGGGAAAGGAACACTGAAGCTTTCTTT
TRBJ2-7	TRBV20-1	TRBD2	few	CSARDNGLAGPYEQYF	TGCAGTGCTAGAGATAATGGCCTAGCGGGGCCCTACGAGCAGTACTTC
TRBJ2-3	TRBV25-1	.	many	CASSERGEASTDTQYF	TGTGCCAGCAGTGAAAGGGGGGAAGCAAGCACAGATACGCAGTATTTT
TRBJ2-3	TRBV7-3	TRBD2	few	CASSFGQRGGTDTQYF	TGTGCCAGCAGCTTCGGTCAGCGGGGGGGCACAGATACGCAGTATTTT
TRBJ2-7	TRBV5-1	.	few	CASSLGQTTYEQYF	TGCGCCAGCAGCTTGGGGCAGACGACCTACGAGCAGTACTTC
TRBJ2-6	TRBV7-6	.	few	CASSPGVSGANVLTF	TGTGCCAGCAGCCCCGGGGTTTCTGGGGCCAACGTCCTGACTTTC
TRBJ2-7	TRBV15	.	.	CATSREGPGYEQYF	TGTGCCACCAGCAGAGAGGGACCGGGCTACGAGCAGTACTTC
TRBJ1-2	TRBV4-3	.	.	CASSQDNGRRGYTF	TGCGCCAGCAGCCAAGATAACGGCCGAAGGGGCTACACCTTC
TRBJ2-2	TRBV6-5	TRBD2	.	CASSYGTGRATGELFF	TGTGCCAGCAGTTACGGGACTGGGAGGGCCACCGGGGAGCTGTTTTTT
TRBJ2-5	TRBV11-3	.	few	CASSLWGPSGPQETQYF	TGTGCCAGCAGCTTATGGGGGCCAAGCGGGCCCCAAGAGACCCAGTACTTC
TRBJ2-1	TRBV18	.	.	CASSPNREGEQFF	TGTGCCAGCTCACCAAACCGAGAGGGTGAGCAGTTCTTC
TRBJ1-5	TRBV24-1	.	few	CATSDLRGRTSNQPQHF	TGTGCCACCAGTGATTTGAGGGGCCGCACTAGCAATCAGCCCCAGCATTTT
TRBJ2-4	TRBV12-3/TRBV12-4	.	.	CASRVTGAGKNIQYF	TGTGCCAGCAGGGTGACGGGGGCGGGCAAAAACATTCAGTACTTC